The 2 T cell receptor beta chains presented below share a single source sample, sequenced in a study of blood T cell repertoires in COVID-19. Sequencing was performed with immunoSEQ multiplex PCR; in TCRdb, only in-frame clones are kept and a portion is missing. The profile shows 150,000 to 200,000 clones, around 73% of them singletons. What was sequenced was PBMCs or T cells enriched from blood (not recorded which). The receptors stem from a woman between 45 and 65 years old who had recovered from COVID-19.

The chain employs TRBV7-3 and TRBJ2-7; 12 bases are a match to TRBD2. This CDR3 is built from 14 residues. Germline V gene lookup returns CDR1 SGHTA and CDR2 FQGTGA. The V segment lost 8 bases and the J segment 4 bases; nucleotides outside the gene matches: 6. The CDR3 coding sequence is TGTGCCAGCTCCCCGACTAGCGGGAGATACGAGCAGTACTTC. Translated: CASSPTSGRYEQYF.

The genes are TRBV2 and TRBJ1-4; D is perhaps TRBD1 (6 bases). With 5 bases removed from V and 7 bases from J, the gap between germline ends came to 14 bases. The CDR3 is made up of 14 amino acids. Germline CDR1 and CDR2: SNHLY and FYNNEI. The CDR3, as DNA: TGTGCCAGCAGTAGACAGGCTGGGGGTGAAAAACTGTTTTTT. Translation gives CASSRQAGGEKLFF.